The rows below give T cell receptor beta chains drawn from one sample of a study of T cell responses to AZD1222 COVID-19 vaccine. The method was immunoSEQ multiplex PCR; TCRdb's version includes in-frame clones alone and lacks a portion of them. The table shows over 150,000 clones, with almost 90% occurring only once. This specimen consisted of peripheral blood, obtained 28 days after the second AZD1222 dose. The receptors shown here come from an adult who received the AZD1222 COVID-19 vaccine. Each CDR3 is given with its conserved first and last residue. Fields, in order: clone size, J gene, D gene, V gene, CDR3 protein, CDR3 DNA. D genes are given only for firm matches. For some rows the clone size is stated as once, few or many, or as a class when expanded; others skip it.

. TRBJ1-2 . TRBV7-2 CASSPSVGANYGYTF TGTGCCAGCAGCCCATCCGTGGGGGCAAACTATGGCTACACCTTC
. TRBJ1-1 TRBD1 TRBV28 CAARGRFGMNTEAFF TGTGCCGCAAGGGGGCGATTTGGGATGAACACTGAAGCTTTCTTT
. TRBJ1-6 TRBD1 TRBV30 CAWSTRGQGRNSPLHF TGTGCCTGGAGTACCCGAGGACAGGGTAGGAATTCACCCCTCCACTTT
. TRBJ1-2 . TRBV25-1 CASSEPGQIYGYTF TGTGCCAGCAGTGAACCCGGACAGATCTATGGCTACACCTTC
. TRBJ2-6 TRBD2 TRBV5-5 CASSLRTSGGLSGANVLTF TGTGCCAGCAGCTTGAGGACTAGCGGGGGGCTATCTGGGGCCAACGTCCTGACTTTC
. TRBJ2-1 TRBD2 TRBV6-4 CASSESSGPHNEQFF TGTGCCAGCAGTGAATCTAGCGGGCCTCACAATGAGCAGTTCTTC
once TRBJ1-6 TRBD1 TRBV4-1 CASSQPGQGGNSPLHF TGCGCCAGCAGCCAACCGGGACAGGGAGGTAATTCACCCCTCCACTTT
. TRBJ1-6 TRBD1 TRBV6-4 CASRGTAGYNSPLHF TGTGCCAGCAGGGGGACAGCCGGCTATAATTCACCCCTCCACTTT
. TRBJ1-1 . TRBV5-1 CASSGYRLTEAFF TGCGCCAGCAGCGGATATCGGCTCACTGAAGCTTTCTTT
. TRBJ1-2 . TRBV30 CAWSVGPALTGYTF TGTGCCTGGAGTGTTGGTCCCGCCTTGACTGGCTACACCTTC
. TRBJ1-6 TRBD1 TRBV13 CASSGRQGFNSPLHF TGTGCCAGCAGCGGACGACAGGGGTTTAATTCACCCCTCCACTTT
. TRBJ2-5 TRBD1 TRBV6-5 CASSRGQGAETQYF TGTGCCAGCAGCCGGGGACAGGGCGCAGAGACCCAGTACTTC
. TRBJ2-1 . TRBV7-8 CASSPSGNEQFF TGTGCCAGCAGCCCCTCCGGCAATGAGCAGTTCTTC
. TRBJ1-1 . TRBV29-1 CSVDGMRNTEAFF TGCAGCGTTGATGGGATGCGGAACACTGAAGCTTTCTTT
. TRBJ2-1 . TRBV7-2 CASSLWRPSYNEQFF TGTGCCAGCAGCTTATGGAGGCCCTCCTACAATGAGCAGTTCTTC
. TRBJ1-2 . TRBV4-2 CASSQAGGRDGYTF TGTGCCAGCAGCCAAGCCGGGGGGAGGGATGGCTACACCTTC
. TRBJ2-7 TRBD2 TRBV24-1 CATSDGGTSGYEQYF TGTGCCACCAGTGATGGAGGGACTAGCGGATACGAGCAGTACTTC
. TRBJ1-2 TRBD1 TRBV11-2 CASSLAGQDYGYTF TGTGCCAGCAGCCTAGCGGGACAGGACTATGGCTACACCTTC
. TRBJ2-7 . TRBV9 CASSVDGSSSYEQYF TGTGCCAGCAGCGTAGATGGGTCCTCCAGCTACGAGCAGTACTTC
. TRBJ2-3 TRBD2 TRBV19 CASSMDSGGAGGTDTQYF TGTGCCAGTAGTATGGATAGCGGGGGGGCCGGGGGCACAGATACGCAGTATTTT
. TRBJ1-1 . TRBV6-6 CAGRVREGSEAFF TGTGCCGGGAGGGTCAGGGAGGGCTCTGAAGCTTTCTTT
. TRBJ2-1 . TRBV7-9 CASSWGPWDEQFF TGTGCCAGCAGCTGGGGCCCCTGGGATGAGCAGTTCTTC
once TRBJ2-2 . TRBV9 CASSVGWGDTGELFF TGTGCCAGCAGCGTAGGCTGGGGGGACACCGGGGAGCTGTTTTTT
. TRBJ2-1 . TRBV6-5 CASSYSSRGGYNEQFF TGTGCCAGCAGTTACTCGTCCAGGGGGGGTTACAATGAGCAGTTCTTC
. TRBJ2-3 . TRBV4-3 CASSQDSQNRLDTQYF TGCGCCAGCAGCCAAGATTCCCAGAATAGGTTGGATACGCAGTATTTT
once TRBJ2-7 TRBD1 TRBV12-5 CASGWTGEAYEQYF TGTGCTAGTGGGTGGACAGGGGAGGCCTACGAGCAGTACTTC
. TRBJ2-2 TRBD1 TRBV11-3 CASSRDLQGTGTGELFF TGTGCCAGCAGCCGTGACTTACAGGGGACGGGGACCGGGGAGCTGTTTTTT
once TRBJ1-2 . TRBV29-1 CSVEDSRGANYGYTF TGCAGCGTTGAAGATTCGAGGGGAGCTAACTATGGCTACACCTTC